Only one count was recorded for the clone carrying this TCR beta chain. The germline CDR1 and CDR2 sequences are MGHDK and SYGVNS. CDR3 size: 15 residues. V was shortened by 2 bases and J by 3 bases, with 10 bases between the two germline ends. The entry originates in a study of control samples from healthy donors and cancer patients. Repertoires were generated with immunoSEQ multiplex PCR, while TCRdb's copy carries only in-frame clones and drops some. The data hold about 190,000 clones, with roughly nine tenths observed a single time. Material for sequencing was blood. This sequence joins TRBV25-1 and TRBJ1-4, with D hard to call. The clonotype was recovered from a man aged 25 to 40 in good health. For the CDR3, the DNA is TGTGCCAGCAGTGAAATGAAGGGTCCTAATGAAAAACTGTTTTTT. As protein: CASSEMKGPNEKLFF.